The 14 T cell receptor beta chains reported below all come from one sample, sequenced in a study of PD-L1 blockade in urothelial cancer. Measured with immunoSEQ multiplex PCR; TCRdb has only the in-frame clones, and not every one. The sample holds tens of thousands of clones, about 80% seen once. Time point of the sample: pretreatment peripheral blood. The specimen was PBMCs, collected around atezolizumab (anti-PD-L1) treatment. The receptors derive from a man aged 50-60 years with urothelial cancer.

The genes are TRBV7-6 and TRBJ2-6; 7 nucleotides match TRBD1. This CDR3 is built from 17 residues. The germline V gene encodes CDR1 SGHVS and CDR2 FNYEAQ. V shed 2 bases, J shed 2 bases, and the junction held 6 bases outside the gene matches. The CDR3 region is CASSLSPTGAGANVLTF. CDR3 DNA sequence: TGTGCCAGCAGCTTATCTCCCACAGGGGCTGGGGCCAACGTCCTGACTTTC.

This sequence joins TRBV4-1 and TRBJ2-7; 8 nucleotides agree with TRBD2. Germline CDR1 and CDR2: MGHRA and YSYEKL. V lost 0 bases to trimming and J lost 2 bases; unmatched junction nucleotides: 6. The CDR3 covers 16 residues. The CDR3 here is CASSQDGGTSTYEQYF. The CDR3, as DNA: TGCGCCAGCAGCCAAGACGGAGGGACTAGTACCTACGAGCAGTACTTC.

The chain joins TRBV29-1 to TRBJ1-5, with 12 bases that match TRBD1. The CDR3 covers 17 residues. Germline loops: CDR1 SQVTM, CDR2 ANQGSEA. V gave up 2 bases and J gave up 3 bases; unmatched junction bases: 8. Written as DNA, the CDR3 is TGCAGCGTTGAAAGTGGGACAGGGGGCAGTATCAATCAGCCCCAGCATTTT. Its translation is CSVESGTGGSINQPQHF.

This clone was picked up one time. V is TRBV19 and J is TRBJ2-7, with 9 bases fitting TRBD1. The CDR3 extends over 15 amino acids. The germline gives CDR1 LNHDA, CDR2 SQIVND (reference sequence). Losses at the gene ends were 4 bases for V and 2 bases for J; bases not matched to a gene: 6. This CDR3 is CASSTTGTGPYEQYF. The CDR3 bases are TGTGCCAGTAGTACCACCGGGACAGGGCCCTACGAGCAGTACTTC.

Remarks on this clone: This sample includes further DNA sequences coding for the same CDR3. The V gene is TRBV20-1, the J gene TRBJ1-5; D unclear. Trimming took 2 bases from V and 7 from J, leaving 3 bases between them. Germline CDR1 and CDR2: DFQATT and SNEGSKA (reference sequence). The CDR3 has 10 amino acids. The CDR3 region is CSARQQPQHF. The CDR3 DNA reads as TGCAGTGCTAGACAACAGCCCCAGCATTTT.

The chain carries TRBV27 and TRBJ2-7, with 10 bases lining up with TRBD1. The CDR3 runs to 15 residues. V lost 5 bases to trimming and J lost 5 bases; unmatched junction nucleotides: 9. Per the germline V gene, CDR1 is MNHEY and CDR2 is SMNVEV (reference sequence). The CDR3 region is CASSHTGTGANEQYF. Written as DNA, the CDR3 is TGTGCCAGCAGTCACACCGGGACAGGGGCCAACGAGCAGTACTTC.

The V call is TRBV2, the J call TRBJ1-2; D ambiguous. The CDR3 totals 13 residues. Germline loops: CDR1 SNHLY, CDR2 FYNNEI. V lost 6 bases, J lost 4 bases, and 12 bases lay in between. The CDR3 DNA is TGTGCCAGCAGCGAGATAGTTCCCTATGGCTACACCTTC. It is translated as CASSEIVPYGYTF.

This clone was counted once. The V call is TRBV18, the J call TRBJ2-7; 9 nucleotides match TRBD1. The V segment lost 6 bases and the J segment 5 bases; nucleotides outside the gene matches: 2. CDR1 is KGHSH and CDR2 is LQKENI in the germline V gene. This CDR3 comprises 12 residues. Here the CDR3 reads CASSRTGDEQYF. The CDR3 coding sequence is TGTGCCAGCTCCCGGACAGGGGACGAGCAGTACTTC.

V is TRBV6-1 and J is TRBJ1-2; D gene unclear. The V end was cut by 10 bases, the J end by 4 bases, with 10 bases between. CDR3 length: 11 amino acids. Per germline, CDR1 MNHNS and CDR2 SASEGT. Written as DNA, the CDR3 is TGTGCCACTACGAGGTCCTATGGCTACACCTTC. It yields the protein CATTRSYGYTF.

The rearrangement joins TRBV6-1 to TRBJ2-7; D not certain. Germline CDR1 reads MNHNS; CDR2 reads SASEGT. CDR3 length: 13 residues. The V gene lost 3 bases and the J gene lost 5 bases, with 11 bases spanning the gap. The CDR3 sequence: CASSDRHADEQYF. In DNA form, the CDR3 reads TGTGCCAGCAGTGACCGACATGCCGACGAGCAGTACTTC.

V usage is TRBV28 and J usage is TRBJ2-7, with unresolved D. Germline V CDR1 and CDR2: MDHEN, SYDVKM. Trimming stripped 6 bases from V and 0 bases from J, with 12 bases between. The CDR3 consists of 14 residues. CDR3 nucleotide sequence: TGTGCCAGCAGCCCCGACATCGGCTCCTACGAGCAGTACTTC. Translation: CASSPDIGSYEQYF.

The chain recombines TRBV30 with TRBJ2-1; D might be TRBD2 (5 bases). Germline CDR1 and CDR2: GTSNPN and SVGIG (reference sequence). V was shortened by 4 bases and J by 6 bases, with 16 bases between the two germline ends. The CDR3 is made up of 14 amino acids. The CDR3: CAWIQRVLGNEQFF. CDR3 nucleotide sequence: TGTGCCTGGATTCAGAGGGTGTTGGGCAATGAGCAGTTCTTC.

CDR3 sequence (DNA): TGTGCCAGCAGCTTAGCTACTTCCTACAATGAGCAGTTCTTC. Translated: CASSLATSYNEQFF. The rearrangement links TRBV7-6 to TRBJ2-1; the D is unclear. In germline, CDR1 is SGHVS, CDR2 FNYEAQ. The germline V and J ends were trimmed by 0 bases and 1 base, with 4 bases remaining between them. This CDR3 has 14 residues. The full variable domain, completed using reference TRBV7-6 and TRBJ2-1, is GAGVSQSPRYKVTKRGQDVALRCDPISGHVSLYWYRQALGQGPEFLTYFNYEAQQDKSGLPNDRFSAERPEGSISTLTIQRTEQRDSAMYRCASSLATSYNEQFFGPGTRLTVL.

This CDR3 reads CASSYSAATEAFF. The CDR3 DNA reads as TGTGCCAGCAGTTACTCCGCGGCCACTGAAGCTTTCTTT. This chain uses TRBV6-5 with TRBJ1-1; no firm D call. This CDR3 spans 13 amino acids. V lost 0 bases and J lost 4, with 6 bases in between. The germline V gene has CDR1 MNHEY and CDR2 SVGAGI.